The clone carrying this T cell receptor (beta chain) occurred a few times. Its target is unknown. This record belongs to a study of T cell repertoires in cytomegalovirus infection. About the research overall: Used in the study were CMV epitopes, some recently identified and HLA-C-restricted, others well-studied and HLA-B-restricted. TCR beta signatures that were public indicated CMV infection and matching HLA type. The study's findings and limits: In two of eight donors, the top clonotype was HLA-C-restricted CMV-specific. Carriage of CMV together with the relevant HLA was identifiable through cumulative public TCR beta family frequency.

TCRdb itself ran the reads through MiXCR, one entry per CDR3 protein. Of about 920,000 distinct CDR3 sequences in the sample, about a third are singletons; the top ten hold about an eighth. The TCR comes from a human donor in good health (CMV status not recorded). Some clones in this sample may be carry-over from other donors' samples. Sequenced here: cultured CD8+ T cells from PBMCs, sampled from culture after CMV antigen stimulation.

The CDR3 DNA reads as TGTGCCGAAGGTGGGGGACAGAGAACCGGGGAGCTGTTTTTT. Protein product: CAEGGGQRTGELFF. The rearrangement links TRBV2 to TRBJ2-2; TRBD1 matches 7 bases. Germline CDR1 SNHLY, CDR2 FYNNEI. J lost 5 bases, V lost 11 bases, and 11 bases had no gene match. CDR3 length equals 14 residues.